This is a list of T cell receptor beta chains from one sample in a study of OX40 agonist ivuxolimab in advanced cancers. Data came from immunoSEQ multiplex PCR; TCRdb stores just in-frame clones and leaves some out. Among around 27,000 clones listed, more than 60% were seen once. This specimen consisted of CD4+ or CD8+ T cells sorted from blood, obtained in a trial of the OX40 agonist ivuxolimab. These receptors were collected from an adult with an advanced solid tumor such as melanoma, head and neck, liver or kidney cancer. The CDR3 runs from the conserved cysteine through the conserved F or W. A D gene is named only where the DNA matches it firmly. Size is omitted from some rows. Given values are once, few, many or a class for expanded clones.

j_call d_call v_call clone_size cdr3_aa cdr3_nt
TRBJ2-3 - TRBV29-1 - CTVDSRAVTHTQSF TGCACCGTTGACTCGCGGGCTGTTACACATACGCAGTCTTTT
TRBJ2-3 - TRBV7-9 - CASSLLPGEGDSTDTQYF TGTGCCAGCAGCTTACTGCCGGGCGAAGGGGATAGCACAGATACGCAGTATTTT
TRBJ2-7 - TRBV14 - CASSHADTVFYEQYF TGTGCCAGCAGCCACGCCGACACGGTTTTCTACGAGCAGTACTTC
TRBJ2-7 - TRBV7-6 once CASSPGLLDEQYF TGTGCCAGCAGCCCGGGACTGCTCGACGAGCAGTACTTC
TRBJ2-5 TRBD2 TRBV5-4 - CASRAGGGETQYF TGTGCCAGCAGAGCGGGGGGGGGAGAGACCCAGTACTTC
TRBJ1-1 - TRBV9 - CASSVGYRVGGTEAFF TGTGCCAGCAGCGTGGGTTACAGGGTGGGGGGCACTGAAGCTTTCTTT
TRBJ2-1 TRBD2 TRBV4-3 - CASSQGEGWYNEQFF TGCGCCAGCAGCCAAGGGGAGGGGTGGTACAATGAGCAGTTCTTC
TRBJ2-7 - TRBV28 few CASTPSGGTSYEQYF TGTGCCAGCACCCCATCAGGGGGGACCTCCTACGAGCAGTACTTC
TRBJ2-3 TRBD2 TRBV9 - CASSELAGGPADTQYF TGTGCCAGCAGCGAGCTAGCGGGGGGGCCGGCAGATACGCAGTATTTT
TRBJ2-1 - TRBV9 - CASSLRGGYNEQFF TGTGCCAGCAGCTTAAGGGGAGGCTACAATGAGCAGTTCTTC
TRBJ2-5 TRBD1 TRBV14 - CASSQDRGGTGGRETQYF TGTGCCAGCAGCCAAGATCGAGGGGGGACAGGGGGCCGAGAGACCCAGTACTTC
TRBJ2-7 - TRBV29-1 - CSVEGQATYEQYF TGCAGCGTTGAGGGGCAGGCGACCTACGAGCAGTACTTC
TRBJ2-3 - TRBV4-3 few CASSQWTASRADTQYF TGCGCCAGCAGCCAATGGACAGCCTCTAGGGCAGATACGCAGTATTTT
TRBJ2-1 TRBD2 TRBV9 - CASSVSGGAVNEQFF TGTGCCAGCAGCGTCAGCGGGGGGGCCGTCAATGAGCAGTTCTTC
TRBJ1-2 - TRBV29-1 - CSVDLPGRVNYGYTF TGCAGCGTTGATTTGCCAGGGCGAGTTAACTATGGCTACACCTTC
TRBJ2-4 - TRBV7-9 - CASSVGSAIAKNIQYF TGTGCCAGCAGCGTAGGCTCTGCTATAGCCAAAAACATTCAGTACTTC
TRBJ1-2 - TRBV4-2 - CASSQGQQNYGYTF TGTGCCAGCAGCCAAGGTCAACAGAACTATGGCTACACCTTC
TRBJ2-3 TRBD2 TRBV9 once CASTPGEGDTQYF TGTGCCAGCACGCCGGGGGAGGGAGATACGCAGTATTTT
TRBJ2-7 - TRBV6-1 - CASTFRGTYYEQYF TGTGCCAGCACCTTCCGGGGTACCTACTACGAGCAGTACTTC
TRBJ2-2 - TRBV9 - CASSVVPTGELFF TGTGCCAGCAGCGTAGTACCCACCGGGGAGCTGTTTTTT
TRBJ2-7 - TRBV25-1 - CASSPGYEQYF TGTGCCAGCAGTCCCGGCTACGAGCAGTACTTC
TRBJ1-1 - TRBV19 - CASSIDPAGVNAEAFF TGTGCCAGTAGTATAGATCCAGCAGGCGTTAACGCTGAAGCTTTCTTT
TRBJ2-1 - TRBV6-4 - CASSDLDSNEQFF TGTGCCAGCAGTGACTTGGACTCAAATGAGCAGTTCTTC
TRBJ2-7 TRBD1 TRBV4-1 once CASSQAGTGDYEQYF TGCGCCAGCAGCCAAGCCGGGACAGGGGACTACGAGCAGTACTTC
TRBJ2-2 - TRBV19 - CASSIRADGELFF TGTGCCAGTAGTATCCGGGCCGACGGGGAGCTGTTTTTT
TRBJ2-3 - TRBV9 - CASSVAAGWGTDTQYF TGTGCCAGCAGCGTAGCGGCGGGGTGGGGAACAGATACGCAGTATTTT
TRBJ2-5 TRBD2 TRBV30 - CAFGTRGVKTQYF TGTGCCTTCGGGACTAGGGGCGTCAAGACCCAGTACTTC
TRBJ1-5 - TRBV27 - CASRRGDSNQPQHF TGTGCCAGCAGAAGAGGGGATAGCAATCAGCCCCAGCATTTT
TRBJ2-7 TRBD2 TRBV6-5 - CASSSGGGNEQYF TGTGCCAGCAGTTCCGGGGGAGGGAACGAGCAGTACTTC
TRBJ2-1 - TRBV6-5 - CASSYSLHNEQFF TGTGCCAGCAGTTACTCCCTTCACAATGAGCAGTTCTTC
TRBJ2-1 TRBD1 TRBV19 - CASLGQGPEQFF TGTGCCAGTCTGGGACAGGGACCTGAGCAGTTCTTC
TRBJ1-4 - TRBV21-1 once CASSKRQANEKLFF TGTGCCAGCAGCAAAAGACAGGCTAATGAAAAACTGTTTTTT
TRBJ1-2 - TRBV9 - CASSETGRSNYGYTF TGTGCCAGCAGCGAAACAGGACGGAGTAACTATGGCTACACCTTC
TRBJ1-6 - TRBV6-5 - CASNPSGAGSPLHF TGTGCCAGCAATCCCTCGGGGGCAGGATCACCCCTCCACTTT
TRBJ2-7 - TRBV2 few CASSAELQGRLYEQYF TGTGCCAGCAGTGCTGAACTACAGGGACGACTTTACGAGCAGTACTTC
TRBJ1-1 - TRBV7-2 - CASSYGGTEAFF TGTGCCAGCAGCTACGGAGGCACTGAAGCTTTCTTT
TRBJ1-1 TRBD1 TRBV6-5 - CASSFPGTGVAEAFF TGTGCCAGCAGTTTCCCCGGGACAGGGGTGGCTGAAGCTTTCTTT
TRBJ2-3 - TRBV28 - CASSLWEGTSTDTQYF TGTGCCAGCAGTTTATGGGAGGGGACTAGCACAGATACGCAGTATTTT
TRBJ2-7 - TRBV19 once CASSIGGSYEQYF TGTGCCAGTAGTATAGGAGGGTCCTACGAGCAGTACTTC
TRBJ2-7 - TRBV4-1 once CASSHRAQGYEQYF TGCGCCAGCAGCCATCGGGCACAGGGCTACGAGCAGTACTTC
TRBJ2-7 TRBD2 TRBV6-6 - CASQLTSGYEQYF TGTGCCAGCCAATTAACTAGCGGCTACGAGCAGTACTTC
TRBJ2-6 TRBD2 TRBV4-2 few CASSQDGTSRSGANVLTF TGTGCCAGCAGCCAAGATGGGACTAGCCGCTCTGGGGCCAACGTCCTGACTTTC
TRBJ1-1 - TRBV5-1 - CASSLVTANTEAFF TGCGCCAGCAGCTTGGTCACAGCTAACACTGAAGCTTTCTTT
TRBJ1-1 - TRBV7-6 once CASSSGEGITEAFF TGTGCCAGCAGCTCAGGTGAAGGGATCACTGAAGCTTTCTTT
TRBJ2-7 - TRBV6-6 medium-sized CASSYSGAAYEQYF TGTGCCAGCAGTTACTCAGGGGCCGCCTACGAGCAGTACTTC
TRBJ1-6 - TRBV7-9 - CASSPLNILPDSPLHF TGTGCCAGCAGCCCATTAAATATACTGCCTGATTCACCCCTCCACTTT
TRBJ2-3 - TRBV5-4 - CASGGRTDTQYF TGTGCCAGCGGGGGTCGCACAGATACGCAGTATTTT
TRBJ2-7 - TRBV5-6 - CASSLGQSYEQYF TGTGCCAGCAGCTTGGGGCAGTCCTACGAGCAGTACTTC
TRBJ2-1 TRBD1 TRBV9 - CASSGLQGARYNEQFF TGTGCCAGCAGCGGCTTACAGGGGGCAAGGTACAATGAGCAGTTCTTC
TRBJ1-2 - TRBV4-3 - CASTSRTDLFF TGCGCCAGCACCTCCAGGACAGATTTATTCTTC
TRBJ1-2 - TRBV29-1 few CSVERQIYGYTF TGCAGCGTTGAAAGGCAGATTTATGGCTACACCTTC
TRBJ1-2 - TRBV6-5 - CASSFRRGDANYGYTF TGTGCCAGCAGTTTTAGGCGGGGGGATGCTAACTATGGCTACACCTTC
TRBJ2-7 - TRBV4-2 - CASSQAGSYEQYF TGTGCCAGCAGCCAAGCGGGCAGCTACGAGCAGTACTTC
TRBJ2-7 - TRBV9 - CASSVGQANYEQYF TGTGCCAGCAGCGTAGGACAGGCGAACTACGAGCAGTACTTC